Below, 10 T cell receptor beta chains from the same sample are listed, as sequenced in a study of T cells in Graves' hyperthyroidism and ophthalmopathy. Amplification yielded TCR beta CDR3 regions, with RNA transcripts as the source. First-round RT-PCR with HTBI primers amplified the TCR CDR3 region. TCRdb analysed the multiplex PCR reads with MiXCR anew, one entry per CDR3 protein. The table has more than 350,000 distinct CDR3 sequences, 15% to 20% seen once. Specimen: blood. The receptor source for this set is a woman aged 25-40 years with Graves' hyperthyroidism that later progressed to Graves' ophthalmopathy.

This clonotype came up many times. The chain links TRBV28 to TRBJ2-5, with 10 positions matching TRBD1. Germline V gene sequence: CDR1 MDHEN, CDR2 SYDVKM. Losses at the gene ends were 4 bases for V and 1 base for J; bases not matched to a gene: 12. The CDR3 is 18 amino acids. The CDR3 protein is CASSSWGQGFNFQETQYF. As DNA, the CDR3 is TGTGCCAGCAGTTCCTGGGGACAGGGGTTTAACTTCCAAGAGACCCAGTACTTC.

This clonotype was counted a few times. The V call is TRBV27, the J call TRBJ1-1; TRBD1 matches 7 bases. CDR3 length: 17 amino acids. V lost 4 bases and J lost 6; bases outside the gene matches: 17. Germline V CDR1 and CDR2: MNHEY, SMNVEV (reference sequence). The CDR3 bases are TGTGCCAGCAGTTCCTCCGTCCCCGGGTCAGGGGGACCTGAAGCTTTCTTT. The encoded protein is CASSSSVPGSGGPEAFF.

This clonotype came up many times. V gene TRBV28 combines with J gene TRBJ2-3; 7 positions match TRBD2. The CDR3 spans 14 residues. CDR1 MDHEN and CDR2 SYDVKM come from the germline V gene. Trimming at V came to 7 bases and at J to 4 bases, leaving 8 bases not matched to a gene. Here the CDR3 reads CASTGGASPDTQYF. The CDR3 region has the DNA TGTGCCAGCACGGGAGGAGCAAGTCCAGATACGCAGTATTTT.

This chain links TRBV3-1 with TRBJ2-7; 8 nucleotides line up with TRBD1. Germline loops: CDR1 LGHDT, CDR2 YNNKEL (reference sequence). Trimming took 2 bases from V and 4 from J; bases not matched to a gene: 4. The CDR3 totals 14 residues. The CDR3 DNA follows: TGTGCCAGCAGCCAACTTGGGACAGGATACGAGCAGTACTTC. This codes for CASSQLGTGYEQYF.

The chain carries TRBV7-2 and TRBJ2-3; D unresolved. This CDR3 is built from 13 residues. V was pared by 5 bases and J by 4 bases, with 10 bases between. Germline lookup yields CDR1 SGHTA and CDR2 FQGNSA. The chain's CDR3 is CASSASSPDTQYF. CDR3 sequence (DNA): TGTGCCAGCAGCGCCTCCTCCCCAGATACGCAGTATTTT.

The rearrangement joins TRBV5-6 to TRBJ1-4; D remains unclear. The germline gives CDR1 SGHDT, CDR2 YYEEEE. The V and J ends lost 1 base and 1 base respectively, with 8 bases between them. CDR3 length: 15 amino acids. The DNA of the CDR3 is TGTGCCAGCAGCTTGTTGAGAGGAACTAATGAAAAACTGTTTTTT. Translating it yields CASSLLRGTNEKLFF.

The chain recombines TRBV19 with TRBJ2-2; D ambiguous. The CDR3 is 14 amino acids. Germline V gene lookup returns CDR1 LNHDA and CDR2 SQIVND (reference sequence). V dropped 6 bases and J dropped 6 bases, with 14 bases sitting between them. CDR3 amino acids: CASRDAVPPGELFF. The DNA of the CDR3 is TGTGCCAGTAGAGATGCAGTCCCTCCCGGGGAGCTGTTTTTT.

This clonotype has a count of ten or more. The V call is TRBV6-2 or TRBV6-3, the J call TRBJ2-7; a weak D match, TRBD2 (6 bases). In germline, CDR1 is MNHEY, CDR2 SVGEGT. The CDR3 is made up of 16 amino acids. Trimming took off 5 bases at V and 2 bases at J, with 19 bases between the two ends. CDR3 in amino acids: CASSTGEGYRTYEQYF. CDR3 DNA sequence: TGTGCCAGCAGTACGGGAGAGGGATACAGGACCTACGAGCAGTACTTC.

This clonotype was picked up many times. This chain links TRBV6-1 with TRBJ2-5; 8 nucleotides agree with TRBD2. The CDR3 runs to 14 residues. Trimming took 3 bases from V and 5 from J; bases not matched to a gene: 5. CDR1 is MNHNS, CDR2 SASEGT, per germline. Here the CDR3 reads CASSEGLVGETQYF. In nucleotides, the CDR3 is TGTGCCAGCAGTGAGGGACTAGTCGGGGAGACCCAGTACTTC.

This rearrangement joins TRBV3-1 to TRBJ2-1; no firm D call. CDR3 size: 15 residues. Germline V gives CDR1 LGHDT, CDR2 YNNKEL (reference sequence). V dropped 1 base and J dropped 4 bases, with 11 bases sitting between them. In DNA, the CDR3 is TGTGCCAGCAGCCAAGGTGTAGGAATATACAATGAGCAGTTCTTC. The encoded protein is CASSQGVGIYNEQFF.